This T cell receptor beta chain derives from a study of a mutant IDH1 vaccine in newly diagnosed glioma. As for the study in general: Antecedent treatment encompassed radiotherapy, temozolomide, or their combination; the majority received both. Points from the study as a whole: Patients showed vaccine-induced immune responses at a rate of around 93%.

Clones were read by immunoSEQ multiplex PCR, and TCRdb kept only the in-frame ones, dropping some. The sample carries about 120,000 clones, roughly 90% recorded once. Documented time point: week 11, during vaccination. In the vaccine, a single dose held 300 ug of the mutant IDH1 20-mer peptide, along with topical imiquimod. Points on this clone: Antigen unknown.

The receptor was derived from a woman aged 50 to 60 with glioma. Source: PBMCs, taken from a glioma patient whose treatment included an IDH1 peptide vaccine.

CDR3 nucleotides: TGCGCCAGCAGCTTCCTCCCGTCTTCGGGTTACGAGCAGTACTTC. It translates to CASSFLPSSGYEQYF. The V and J genes are TRBV5-1 and TRBJ2-7, with unresolved D. Looked up from germline, CDR1 is SGHRS and CDR2 is YFSETQ. V lost 2 bases, J lost 4 bases, and 16 bases lay in between. The CDR3 consists of 15 residues.